This T cell receptor (beta chain) was identified in a study of early T cells in non-severe SARS-CoV-2 infection. As for the study in general: RNA in bulk from unsorted whole blood was sequenced, and chains were unpaired. Study-level results: VDJdb-based annotation leaned toward anti-spike CD8 responses and missed private and CD4 specificities.

To note about this clonotype: Its target is not known. A much larger clonotype is one base distant, so this may be a read error.

The protocol attached unique molecular identifiers to individual cDNA molecules. TCRdb processed the 5' RACE reads anew with MiXCR; each CDR3 protein has one entry. The table includes under 80,000 distinct CDR3 sequences, more than 9% detected once. The germline V gene has CDR1 SGHAT and CDR2 FQNNGV. The CDR3 length is 16 residues. The V and J ends lost 5 bases and 9 bases, in that order; junction bases with no gene match: 12. This chain connects TRBV11-2 to TRBJ2-1, with 11 bases aligning to TRBD2. The sequence came from an adult who was a healthcare worker with PCR-confirmed SARS-CoV-2 infection or an uninfected control (not recorded which). Sequenced material: whole blood. The CDR3 sequence is CASSAGLAGGPGEQFF. CDR3 sequence (DNA): TGTGCCAGCAGCGCCGGGCTAGCGGGAGGCCCAGGTGAGCAGTTCTTC.